This T cell receptor (beta chain) appears in the sequencing data of a study of beta chain features in type 1 diabetes. General study points: Patients' naive, central memory and regulatory TCRB repertoires appeared more alike than those of healthy donors. Whatever favoring of shorter templates PCR might show would apply equally to patients and controls.

This clone was counted a few times. Antigen unknown. Other DNA sequences in the sample encode the same CDR3. The entirety of the isolated RNA underwent reverse transcription, so expressed TCRB transcripts were sequenced. Profiled with immunoSEQ multiplex PCR; TCRdb holds only in-frame clones, not every one. This table has around 500,000 clones, about an eighth appearing once. With 1 base clipped from V and 5 bases from J, the junction kept 15 bases outside the gene matches. Germline CDR1 reads SQVTM; CDR2 reads ANQGSEA. CDR3 size: 17 residues. The sample taken for sequencing was naive CD4+ T cells from blood. The genes are TRBV29-1 and TRBJ2-5; 8 nucleotides agree with TRBD2. The clonotype was recovered from a woman between 18 and 29 years old in good health. The CDR3 DNA is TGCAGCGTTGAAGTTGGACTTCGGGAGGGCCCGTATGAGACCCAGTACTTC. Amino acid sequence: CSVEVGLREGPYETQYF.